Shown below are 17 T cell receptor beta chains from a single sample sequenced in a study of OX40 agonist ivuxolimab in advanced cancers. Only in-frame clones appear in the TCRdb table, and some are missing; sequencing was by immunoSEQ multiplex PCR. The table has tens of thousands of clones, about 88% seen once; the top ten hold roughly 2.3%. The specimen comprised CD4+ or CD8+ T cells sorted from blood, sampled in a trial of the OX40 agonist ivuxolimab. These receptors came from an adult with an advanced solid tumor such as melanoma, head and neck, liver or kidney cancer.

This chain joins TRBV19 and TRBJ1-4; the D is unclear. Germline assignment: CDR1 LNHDA and CDR2 SQIVND (reference sequence). The V and J ends lost 3 bases and 8 bases respectively, with 10 bases between them. There are 13 residues in the CDR3. In DNA, the CDR3 is TGTGCCAGTAGTATCTGGACCGAAGAAAAACTGTTTTTT. Translated, it gives CASSIWTEEKLFF.

CDR3 DNA: TGTGCCTGGAGAACGGGAAACACCGGGGAGCTGTTTTTT. This translates into CAWRTGNTGELFF. The V call is TRBV30, the J call TRBJ2-2; tentatively, D is TRBD2 (5 bases). The CDR3 runs 13 residues. Per the germline V gene, CDR1 is GTSNPN and CDR2 is SVGIG (reference sequence). V was cut by 3 bases and J by 2 bases, with 7 bases left in between.

On this clone itself: This sequence may be a read error, since a much larger clone differs from it by one base. The chain uses TRBV5-6 and TRBJ2-7; no reliable D call. From germline, CDR1 is SGHDT and CDR2 YYEEEE. The CDR3 totals 14 residues. In DNA, the CDR3 is TGTGCCGGCAGCTACCGATTTGGCTCCTACGAGCAGTACTTC. It encodes CAGSYRFGSYEQYF.

The rearrangement joins TRBV5-4 to TRBJ1-1, with D perhaps matching TRBD1 (5 bases). V was cut by 3 bases and J by 4 bases, with 13 bases left in between. CDR1 SGHNT and CDR2 YYREEE come from the germline V gene (reference sequence). The CDR3 sequence is 14 residues long. CDR3 protein: CASSSQTGGTEAFF. For the CDR3, the DNA is TGTGCCAGCAGCTCTCAGACGGGGGGCACTGAAGCTTTCTTT.

This chain uses TRBV9 with TRBJ2-5; D is uncertain. The V end lost 0 bases, the J end lost 5 bases, and 11 bases lay between the germline ends. Germline V CDR1 and CDR2: SGDLS, YYNGEE. The CDR3 is 14 amino acids. CDR3 sequence: CASSVGPTGETQYF. DNA of the CDR3: TGTGCCAGCAGCGTAGGCCCGACCGGCGAGACCCAGTACTTC.

This clone was counted only a few times. V gene TRBV13 combines with J gene TRBJ2-7, with 9 bases aligning to TRBD1. CDR3 length: 15 amino acids. In germline, CDR1 is PRHDT, CDR2 FYEKMQ (reference sequence). V was clipped by 6 bases and J by 2 bases; unmatched bases: 8. DNA of the CDR3: TGTGCCAGCAGTCAGACAGGGGGATGGGCCTACGAGCAGTACTTC. This sequence encodes CASSQTGGWAYEQYF.

The chain carries TRBV10-3 and TRBJ1-4; 8 nucleotides align to TRBD1. The CDR3 runs 15 residues. Germline values: CDR1 ENHRY, CDR2 SYGVKD. J gave up 7 bases and V 2 bases, and 6 bases lay outside the gene matches. In DNA form, the CDR3 reads TGTGCCATCAGTGAGCCCGACAGGGGCGGTGAAAAACTGTTTTTT. Translating gives CAISEPDRGGEKLFF.

The rearrangement uses TRBV4-3 and TRBJ1-2; D perhaps matches TRBD1 (5 bases). This CDR3 spans 14 amino acids. The V end was cut by 0 bases, the J end by 4 bases, with 9 bases between. CDR1 and CDR2 (germline): LGHNA, YSLEER. The CDR3 loop reads CASSQDEGLYGYTF. The CDR3 region has the DNA TGCGCCAGCAGCCAAGACGAGGGACTCTATGGCTACACCTTC.

The V call is TRBV19, the J call TRBJ2-2; D ambiguous. The CDR3 contains 14 residues. Germline CDR1 is LNHDA and CDR2 is SQIVND (reference sequence). The ends were cut back, 2 bases at V and 6 bases at J, with 10 bases in the middle. CDR3 nucleotide sequence: TGTGCCAGTAGTATACGTTCGGCGGCCGGGGAGCTGTTTTTT. This gives the protein CASSIRSAAGELFF. Full variable domain (outside the CDR3, taken from reference TRBV19 and TRBJ2-2): DGGITQSPKYLFRKEGQNVTLSCEQNLNHDAMYWYRQDPGQGLRLIYYSQIVNDFQKGDIAEGYSVSREKKESFPLTVTSAQKNPTAFYLCASSIRSAAGELFFGEGSRLTVL.

Only a few counts were recorded for this clone. J is TRBJ2-7 and V is TRBV7-9, with 7 bases aligning to TRBD1. From germline, CDR1 is SEHNR and CDR2 FQNEAQ (reference sequence). CDR3 size: 12 residues. The J segment lost 6 bases and the V segment lost 1 base, leaving 0 bases of the junction unmatched. The DNA for the CDR3 is TGTGCCAGCAGCTTAGACAGGGGCGAGCAGTACTTC. Protein sequence: CASSLDRGEQYF.

The rearrangement joins TRBV9 to TRBJ2-1; the match to TRBD2 covers 8 bases. V was pared by 0 bases and J by 8 bases, with 4 bases of the junction left unmatched. Germline V CDR1 and CDR2: SGDLS, YYNGEE. The CDR3 has 14 residues. Here the CDR3 DNA reads TGTGCCAGCAGCGTAGGCCGGGAGGGCGATGAGCAGTTCTTC. It codes for CASSVGREGDEQFF.

The genes are TRBV6-5 and TRBJ1-5, with 7 positions matching TRBD1. The CDR3 extends over 15 amino acids. Looked up from germline, CDR1 is MNHEY and CDR2 is SVGAGI. The junction had 8 bases not matched to a gene; V was cut back by 6 bases and J by 3 bases. The CDR3 DNA reads TGTGCCAGCAGACTTGGGACAGCCAACAATCAGCCCCAGCATTTT. Amino acids: CASRLGTANNQPQHF.

The V gene is TRBV7-9, the J gene TRBJ2-1; 12 bases agree with TRBD2. J lost 5 bases, V lost 2 bases, and 4 bases had no gene match. This CDR3 spans 16 amino acids. Germline V CDR1 and CDR2: SEHNR, FQNEAQ (reference sequence). This chain's CDR3 is CASSLSLAGGNNEQFF. The CDR3 nucleotides are TGTGCCAGCAGCTTATCGCTAGCGGGGGGGAACAATGAGCAGTTCTTC.

This chain joins TRBV7-2 and TRBJ2-3, with D tentatively TRBD1 or TRBD2 (5 bases each). Germline V gene sequence: CDR1 SGHTA, CDR2 FQGNSA. The ends were cut back, 5 bases at V and 8 bases at J, with 14 bases in the middle. This CDR3 has 13 amino acids. The CDR3 DNA sequence: TGTGCCAGCAGCCGTAGGGGACCCGGTACGCAGTATTTT. Amino acids: CASSRRGPGTQYF.

The chain uses TRBV5-6 and TRBJ2-5; D not certain. The CDR3 contains 14 residues. V was clipped by 5 bases and J by 5 bases, with 16 bases between them. Germline CDR1 is SGHDT and CDR2 is YYEEEE. CDR3 in amino acids: CASSQGAGWETQYF. CDR3 sequence (DNA): TGTGCCAGCAGTCAAGGAGCCGGGTGGGAGACCCAGTACTTC.

The chain combines TRBV4-1 with TRBJ2-1; 11 nucleotides agree with TRBD2. In germline, CDR1 is MGHRA, CDR2 YSYEKL. With 4 bases clipped from V and 7 bases from J, the junction kept 12 bases outside the gene matches. The CDR3 has 17 residues. The CDR3 region has the DNA TGCGCCAGCAGCCGGGGCCTAGCGGGGGGCCCGGTTAATGAGCAGTTCTTC. This translates into CASSRGLAGGPVNEQFF.

This clone was detected only once. This chain links TRBV19 with TRBJ1-2; D is perhaps TRBD1 (5 bases). This CDR3 spans 13 amino acids. Germline loops: CDR1 LNHDA, CDR2 SQIVND (reference sequence). V was pared by 5 bases and J by 6 bases, with 13 bases between. The CDR3 nucleotides are TGTGCCAGTAGTTCCCAGGGAGAGGATGGCTACACCTTC. Translation gives CASSSQGEDGYTF.